Below are 4 T cell receptor beta chains sequenced from a single sample in a study of cytomegalovirus exposure and HLA in healthy donors. With 60 Vbeta and 13 Jbeta primers, the PCR was carried out. Assay: immunoSEQ multiplex PCR; the TCRdb copy retains only in-frame clones and omits some. This table holds around 130,000 clones, approximately 83% found once. The sequencing sample was made of PBMCs. These receptors were obtained from a girl aged 2-10 years in good health and CMV-seronegative.

The chain has TRBV2 and TRBJ1-5, with D uncertain. The V end was cut by 4 bases, the J end by 4 bases, with 11 bases between. CDR1 and CDR2 from the germline V gene are SNHLY and FYNNEI. This CDR3 is built from 14 residues. CDR3 sequence reads: CASSGGEGNQPQHF. The CDR3 region has the DNA TGTGCCAGCAGTGGCGGCGAGGGTAATCAGCCCCAGCATTTT. The full variable domain, rest sourced from reference TRBV2 and TRBJ1-5, is EPEVTQTPSHQVTQMGQEVILRCVPISNHLYFYWYRQILGQKVEFLVSFYNNEISEKSEIFDDQFSVERPDGSNFTLKIRSTKLEDSAMYFCASSGGEGNQPQHFGDGTRLSIL.

A few counts support this clone. The genes are TRBV6-6 and TRBJ2-1; 10 bases agree with TRBD1. J lost 7 bases, V lost 5 bases, and 5 bases had no gene match. Germline V gene sequence: CDR1 MNHNY, CDR2 SVGAGI (reference sequence). The CDR3 consists of 14 residues. As DNA, the CDR3 is TGTGCCAGCAGTAAGGACAGGGGGAGAAATGAGCAGTTCTTC. This encodes CASSKDRGRNEQFF.

This rearrangement joins TRBV29-1 to TRBJ2-2; tentative D call: TRBD1 (6 bases). Trimming stripped 4 bases from V and 3 bases from J, with 12 bases between. Germline values: CDR1 SQVTM, CDR2 ANQGSEA. CDR3 length: 14 amino acids. Here the CDR3 DNA reads TGCAGCGTTGGCCACAGGGCGGACACCGGGGAGCTGTTTTTT. Translated, it gives CSVGHRADTGELFF.

The chain couples TRBV7-2 to TRBJ2-7; TRBD1 matches 8 bases. Germline values: CDR1 SGHTA, CDR2 FQGNSA. V was pared by 8 bases and J by 3 bases, with 12 bases of the junction left unmatched. This CDR3 has 15 residues. CDR3 protein: CASQITGTGIYEQYF. Here the CDR3 DNA reads TGTGCCAGCCAGATTACCGGGACAGGCATCTACGAGCAGTACTTC.